This TCR beta chain derives from a study of CD8 T cells in Susac syndrome (dated by TCRdb to the late 2010s). Regarding the complete study: Whether CD8+ T cell activation and differentiation in Susac syndrome was antigen driven was tested using repertoire sequencing. CD8+ T cell repertoire clonality was compared between about a dozen healthy donors, some 14 Susac syndrome patients and 15 multiple sclerosis patients. Here is what the overall study found, with its caveats: The study acknowledged that relatively few individuals were included in the TCR sequencing and HLA analysis.

As for this clonotype: Its recognized antigen is unknown. Nothing much larger sits one base from this clone, and base qualities are not available.

RNA was extracted using the RNeasy kit, and about 0.45 to 1 ug of the RNA was reverse transcribed with random hexamers. The immunoSEQ multiplex PCR assay, covering 54 Vbeta and 13 Jbeta segments, was used to amplify TCR beta CDR3 regions. Bias from PCR amplification was corrected by using a synthetic template baseline for primer optimization and for computational correction. The authors' analysis ran thus. Reads were assigned to V, D and J genes according to IMGT and analyzed in immunoSEQ Analyzer, with only productive sequences retained. Clonality was computed as one minus Shannon entropy normalized by log2 of the number of productive unique sequences. Public and private clones were assessed among the 100 most prevalent clones of each patient and control. Susac-specific clones were defined as absent from healthy and MS cohorts, around 970 published viral clones and other ImmuneACCESS disease sequences. TCRdb cleaned the public reads at Q25 with fastp, built clones with MiXCR and kept in-frame beta chains. Merged by CDR3 protein, the rows form single entries marked with the most common genes and DNA. None of the V and J calls come from the authors' own analysis; TCRdb made them. In all, the sample holds some 140,000 distinct CDR3 sequences, and 80% to 85% of those were seen once. The ten largest clonotypes hold around 0.49% of the sample.

The germline V gene encodes CDR1 GTSNPN and CDR2 SVGIG (reference sequence). V is clipped by 7 bases and J by 2 bases, and the sequence between their germline boundaries is 20 bases long. From the cysteine through the phenylalanine, the CDR3 covers 15 amino acids. Only CDR3 DNA is held: 45 bases, read in frame from base 1. Peripheral blood CD8+ and CD4+ T cells from healthy donors, Susac syndrome patients and multiple sclerosis patients were profiled using high-throughput TCR beta sequencing. Multiple sclerosis controls were treatment-naive patients with stable or active relapsing-remitting disease fulfilling revised McDonald criteria. Bulk CD8+ and CD4+ T cells were purified by magnetic negative isolation, whereas CD8+ TEMRA cells were enriched by FACS. Blood was drawn into EDTA tubes, processed within 24 hours, and PBMCs were isolated by density gradient centrifugation. PBMCs intended for TCR sequencing were cryopreserved in liquid nitrogen and thawed later in a water bath at 37 degrees C. Purity of sorted or isolated CD4+, CD8+ and CD8+ TEMRA cells was at least 90%.

The source is a human donor with multiple sclerosis. The chain is encoded by TRBV30 joined to TRBJ1-1; the D segment cannot be called with confidence. Input material: CD8+ T cells from PBMCs. CDR3 loop: CASKHYLEVNTEAFF. In nucleotide form, the sequence is TGTGCCTCAAAGCATTATCTGGAGGTAAACACTGAAGCTTTCTTT. With the rest looked up from the reference TRBV30 and TRBJ1-1 genes rather than sequenced, the full variable domain is SQTIHQWPATLVQPVGSPLSLECTVEGTSNPNLYWYRQAAGRGLQLLFYSVGIGQISSEVPQNLSASRPQDRQFILSSKKLLLSDSGFYLCASKHYLEVNTEAFFGQGTRLTVV.